This entry is about one T cell receptor (beta chain). No antigen is known for it. As every portion of the isolated RNA was reverse transcribed, the sequencing read expressed TCRB transcripts. Data came from immunoSEQ multiplex PCR; TCRdb stores just in-frame clones and leaves some out. The table records 300,000 to 400,000 clones, 6.5% to 10% of them present only once. Germline V gene sequence: CDR1 LNHNV, CDR2 YYDKDF (reference sequence). The CDR3 totals 15 residues. Trimming shortened V by 1 base and J by 0 bases, and 9 bases separated the two germline ends. This sample stems from a study of beta chain features in type 1 diabetes. Study-wide results and caveats: Shorter templates may be favored by PCR, equally so in patients and controls. Any HLA effect on TCRB rearrangement was left unresolved by small sub-analyses.

It was one heparinised blood draw, averaging about 110 mL, that each donor gave. By way of CD45RO/CCR7/CD25/CD127/CD95/CD27, the CD4+ regulatory, stem cell-like memory, central memory and naive cells were sorted. Sequencing was done on a sample of central memory CD4+ T cells from blood. The chain combines TRBV15 with TRBJ2-5; D is uncertain. The sequence was obtained from a woman aged 18-35 years in good health. DNA of the CDR3: TGTGCCACCAGCAGAGTTCTCAGAGACCAAGAGACCCAGTACTTC. Translating gives CATSRVLRDQETQYF.